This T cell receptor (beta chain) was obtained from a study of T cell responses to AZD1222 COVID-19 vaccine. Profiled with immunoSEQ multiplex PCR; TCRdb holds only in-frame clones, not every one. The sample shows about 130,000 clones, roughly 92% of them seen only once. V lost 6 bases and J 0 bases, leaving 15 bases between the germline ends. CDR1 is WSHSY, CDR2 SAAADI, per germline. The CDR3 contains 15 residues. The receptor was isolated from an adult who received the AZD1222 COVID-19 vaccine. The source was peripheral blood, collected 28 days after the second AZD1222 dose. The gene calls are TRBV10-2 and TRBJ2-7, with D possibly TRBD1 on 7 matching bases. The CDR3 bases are TGCGCCAGCAGGGAGGGACAGATAAACTCCTACGAGCAGTACTTC. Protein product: CASREGQINSYEQYF.